Shown below are 14 T cell receptor beta chains from a single sample sequenced in a study of regulatory T cells in long-lasting Graves disease. Time point specified: newly diagnosed GD, antithyroid drugs for less than 3 months. PBMCs were the source of the RNA used for TCR sequencing. Investigators prepared the TCR beta libraries by applying iRepertoire HTBI primers and Arm-PCR of CDR3 regions. TCRdb re-analysed the multiplex PCR reads in MiXCR, keeping a single row per CDR3 protein. The sample records some 500,000 distinct CDR3 sequences, about 16% being singletons. These same records also appear under a second study, on T cells in Graves' hyperthyroidism and ophthalmopathy.

Sequencing used peripheral blood mononuclear cells (PBMCs), obtained at new diagnosis, from a patient treated with antithyroid drugs. The receptor set was obtained from a woman aged 40 to 65 with Graves disease.

This clonotype was counted many times. The J gene is TRBJ2-1, the V gene TRBV20-1; D gene ambiguous. In germline, CDR1 is DFQATT, CDR2 SNEGSKA (reference sequence). V was pared by 5 bases and J by 9 bases, with 11 bases between. The CDR3 has 11 residues. This CDR3 is CSAARLSEQFF. The CDR3 DNA reads as TGCAGTGCTGCTAGACTGAGTGAGCAGTTCTTC.

Comment on this clonotype: A much larger clone is a single base away; this may be a read error. This chain's CDR3 is CASSHTGGSQPQHF. The CDR3 region has the DNA TGTGCCAGCAGTCATACAGGGGGCAGTCAGCCCCAGCATTTT. The chain combines TRBV12-3 or TRBV12-4 with TRBJ1-5; the match to TRBD1 covers 9 bases. V was clipped by 5 bases and J by 6 bases; unmatched bases: 5. This CDR3 comprises 14 residues.

The rearrangement joins TRBV7-2 to TRBJ1-4; D ambiguous. Trimming took off 1 base at V and 7 bases at J, with 19 bases between the two ends. CDR3 length: 17 amino acids. Germline CDR1 SGHTA, CDR2 FQGNSA. In nucleotides, the CDR3 is TGTGCCAGCAGCTTAGACGCGGTGGTGGGGAAAGCTGAAAAACTGTTTTTT. Translation gives CASSLDAVVGKAEKLFF.

This clonotype has ten or more counts. The chain is built from TRBV7-9 and TRBJ1-5, with 8 bases fitting TRBD1. J was trimmed by 2 bases and V by 2 bases; bases with no gene match: 17. Looked up from germline, CDR1 is SEHNR and CDR2 is FQNEAQ (reference sequence). The CDR3 runs to 20 residues. The CDR3 loop reads CASSLHPDRGPHWRNQPQHF. CDR3 DNA sequence: TGTGCCAGCAGCTTACACCCTGACAGGGGTCCACACTGGCGCAATCAGCCCCAGCATTTT.

This clonotype appeared many times. The chain joins TRBV20-1 to TRBJ2-2; possibly TRBD2 for D (6 bases). V gave up 3 bases and J gave up 5 bases, with 13 bases separating them. Germline V gene sequence: CDR1 DFQATT, CDR2 SNEGSKA (reference sequence). The length of the CDR3 is 14 residues. In nucleotides, the CDR3 is TGCAGTGCTAGCACTGCGGGGTGGACCGGGGAGCTGTTTTTT. It specifies CSASTAGWTGELFF.

The sample holds a few counts of this clonotype. The chain uses TRBV18 and TRBJ1-5; 8 bases line up with TRBD1. J lost 4 bases, V lost 3 bases, and 11 bases had no gene match. The germline V gene encodes CDR1 KGHSH and CDR2 LQKENI. CDR3 length equals 17 residues. The CDR3 loop reads CASSPMTGDSGNQPQHF. Here the CDR3 DNA reads TGTGCCAGCTCACCCATGACAGGGGATAGCGGAAATCAGCCCCAGCATTTT.

This clonotype was seen repeatedly, ten times or more. This rearrangement joins TRBV30 to TRBJ1-1, with a weak D call TRBD1 (5 bases). The ends were cut back, 4 bases at V and 6 bases at J, with 18 bases in the middle. The length of the CDR3 is 14 residues. CDR1 and CDR2 from the germline V gene are GTSNPN and SVGIG (reference sequence). The CDR3 DNA reads TGTGCCTGGACTCACGGGGGACCACGAGCTGAAGCTTTCTTT. Its protein product is CAWTHGGPRAEAFF.

The gene calls are TRBV12-3 or TRBV12-4 and TRBJ1-2; the D is unclear. Between the trimmed V and J ends, which lost 1 base and 7 bases, there was a span of 7 bases. This CDR3 contains 12 residues. The CDR3 nucleotides are TGTGCCAGCAGTTTAGATGTCGGTGGCTACACCTTC. This gives the protein CASSLDVGGYTF.

A word on this clonotype: This may be a read error, as it is one base from a much larger clone. The chain is built from TRBV11-1 and TRBJ2-6; no definite D call. The CDR3 loop spans 14 amino acids. Germline V lookup: CDR1 SGHAT, CDR2 FQDESV (reference sequence). The CDR3 region is CAGSSTSGANVLTF. The DNA of the CDR3 is TGTGCCGGCAGCTCAACATCTGGGGCCAACGTCCTGACTTTC.

In its sample, this clonotype was seen many times. The gene calls are TRBV7-2 and TRBJ2-3; 7 nucleotides align to TRBD1. The germline V gene has CDR1 SGHTA and CDR2 FQGNSA. The V and J ends lost 3 bases and 5 bases, in that order; junction bases with no gene match: 5. The CDR3 runs 14 residues. The CDR3 DNA is TGTGCCAGCAGCTTGGGGACAGCCAAAGATACGCAGTATTTT. As protein: CASSLGTAKDTQYF.

This clonotype was observed many times. One end of the junction is discordant with germline, which a read error may explain. The chain joins TRBV3-1 to TRBJ2-5, with 7 bases lining up with TRBD1. CDR3 length: 14 residues. Germline values: CDR1 LGHDT, CDR2 YNNKEL (reference sequence). CDR3 sequence (DNA): TGTGCCAGCAGCCCACAGGGACAGCAAGGGACCCAGTACTTC. It codes for CASSPQGQQGTQYF.

Relative to its sample, this clonotype is medium-sized. The chain joins TRBV2 to TRBJ1-1; the match to TRBD1 covers 8 bases. This CDR3 spans 12 amino acids. Germline values: CDR1 SNHLY, CDR2 FYNNEI. Trimming removed 6 bases from V and 5 bases from J; junction bases left unmatched: 2. The CDR3: CASRQGGTEAFF. DNA for the CDR3: TGTGCCAGCAGACAGGGGGGGACTGAAGCTTTCTTT.

This clonotype was detected only a few times. The rearrangement joins TRBV5-5 to TRBJ1-1; D unresolved. Trimming cost V 0 bases and J 2 bases, with 8 bases left between them. Looked up from germline, CDR1 is SGHKS and CDR2 is YYEKEE (reference sequence). The CDR3 spans 14 residues. The CDR3 bases are TGTGCCAGCAGCTTGGACTGGGGAAACACTGAAGCTTTCTTT. As protein: CASSLDWGNTEAFF.

The chain couples TRBV6-1 to TRBJ2-3, with TRBD2 matching 9 bases. V dropped 6 bases and J dropped 5; count of bases not matched to a gene: 3. From germline, CDR1 is MNHNS and CDR2 SASEGT. CDR3 size: 13 residues. CDR3 in DNA: TGTGCCAGCAGGGCGGGGGGGCAAGATACGCAGTATTTT. This gives the protein CASRAGGQDTQYF.